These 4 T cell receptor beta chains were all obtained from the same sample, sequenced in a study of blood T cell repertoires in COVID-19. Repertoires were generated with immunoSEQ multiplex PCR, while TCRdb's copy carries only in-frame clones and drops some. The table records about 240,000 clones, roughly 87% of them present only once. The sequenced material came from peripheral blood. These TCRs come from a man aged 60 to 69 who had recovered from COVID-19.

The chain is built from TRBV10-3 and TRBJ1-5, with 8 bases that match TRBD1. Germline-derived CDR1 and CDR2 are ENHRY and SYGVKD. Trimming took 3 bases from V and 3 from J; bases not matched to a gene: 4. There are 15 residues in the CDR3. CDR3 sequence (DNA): TGTGCCATCAGTGAAGGACAGGGTCACAATCAGCCCCAGCATTTT. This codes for CAISEGQGHNQPQHF.

In DNA form, the CDR3 reads TGTGCCAGCAGCTTTAGCGGGGGTAGCACAGATACGCAGTATTTT. Its translation: CASSFSGGSTDTQYF. V and J are TRBV5-5 and TRBJ2-3, with TRBD2 matching 9 bases. The V and J ends lost 2 bases and 0 bases, in that order; junction bases with no gene match: 1. CDR3 length equals 15 residues. CDR1 is SGHKS and CDR2 is YYEKEE in the germline V gene (reference sequence).

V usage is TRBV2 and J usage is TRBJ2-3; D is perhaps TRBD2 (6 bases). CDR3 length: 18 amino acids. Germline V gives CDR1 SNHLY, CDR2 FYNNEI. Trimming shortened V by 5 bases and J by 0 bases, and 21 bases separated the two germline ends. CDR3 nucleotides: TGTGCCAGCAGTCACGCGGGTCGGGGGACCTACAGCACAGATACGCAGTATTTT. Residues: CASSHAGRGTYSTDTQYF.

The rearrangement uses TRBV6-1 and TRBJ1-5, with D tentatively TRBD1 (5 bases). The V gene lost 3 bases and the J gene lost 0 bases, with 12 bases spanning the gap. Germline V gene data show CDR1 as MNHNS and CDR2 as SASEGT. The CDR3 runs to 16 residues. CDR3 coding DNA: TGTGCCAGCAGTGATTACATAGGGGTTAGCAATCAGCCCCAGCATTTT. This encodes CASSDYIGVSNQPQHF.